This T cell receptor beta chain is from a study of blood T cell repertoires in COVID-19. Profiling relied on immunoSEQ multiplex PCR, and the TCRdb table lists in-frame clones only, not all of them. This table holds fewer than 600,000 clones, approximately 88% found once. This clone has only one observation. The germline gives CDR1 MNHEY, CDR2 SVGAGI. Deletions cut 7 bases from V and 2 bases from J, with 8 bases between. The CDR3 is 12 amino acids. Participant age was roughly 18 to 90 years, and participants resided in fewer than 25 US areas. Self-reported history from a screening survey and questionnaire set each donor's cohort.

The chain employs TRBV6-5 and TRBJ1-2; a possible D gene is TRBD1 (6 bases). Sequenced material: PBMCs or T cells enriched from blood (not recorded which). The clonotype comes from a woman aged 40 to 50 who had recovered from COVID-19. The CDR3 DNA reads TGTGCCAGCACGGGACAAAACTATGGCTACACCTTC. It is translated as CASTGQNYGYTF.